Below, 25 T cell receptor beta chains from the same sample are listed, as sequenced in a study of cytomegalovirus exposure and HLA in healthy donors. TCRdb's table, derived via immunoSEQ multiplex PCR, lists solely in-frame clones and lacks some. Of tens of thousands of clones in the sample, around 92% were seen once. The sequencing input was PBMCs. The receptors were gathered from a young man in good health and CMV-seronegative.

The rearrangement links TRBV7-9 to TRBJ2-7, with D possibly TRBD1 on 6 matching bases. The CDR3 consists of 15 residues. The ends were cut back, 4 bases at V and 5 bases at J, with 18 bases in the middle. The germline gives CDR1 SEHNR, CDR2 FQNEAQ (reference sequence). The CDR3 spells CASSSLIRGDNEQYF. The CDR3 nucleotides read TGTGCCAGCAGCTCACTTATCAGGGGAGACAACGAGCAGTACTTC.

The V and J genes are TRBV14 and TRBJ1-1; a weak D match, TRBD1 (5 bases). V lost 2 bases to trimming and J lost 1 base, with 5 bases between them. The CDR3 contains 13 residues. CDR1 is SGHDN and CDR2 is FVKESK in the germline V gene. CDR3 coding DNA: TGTGCCAGCAGCCAACAGGGGAACACTGAAGCTTTCTTT. Its translation is CASSQQGNTEAFF.

Comments on this clone: An end of the junction does not agree with germline; a read error may underlie this. The V gene is TRBV7-7, the J gene TRBJ2-7; D might be TRBD1 (6 bases). Germline CDR1 and CDR2: SSHAT and FNYEAQ (reference sequence). The CDR3 has 13 residues. This chain's CDR3 is CASSAAGEYEQYF. CDR3 DNA sequence: TGTGCTAGCAGCGCGGCAGGGGAGTATGAGCAGTACTTC.

The V gene is TRBV4-2, the J gene TRBJ1-1; D is unclear. The CDR3 consists of 13 residues. Germline V gene data show CDR1 as LGHNA and CDR2 as YNFKEQ. Deletions cut 3 bases from V and 8 bases from J, with 13 bases between. Written as DNA, the CDR3 is TGTGCCAGCAGCCAGATAGCTGGGTTGGAAGCTTTCTTT. Residues: CASSQIAGLEAFF.

The V gene is TRBV18, the J gene TRBJ1-1, with 7 bases fitting TRBD1. CDR1 and CDR2 (germline): KGHSH, LQKENI. J was trimmed by 3 bases and V by 0 bases; bases with no gene match: 10. CDR3 length equals 17 residues. The CDR3 region is CASSPPTGKGVYTEAFF. The CDR3 DNA reads as TGTGCCAGCTCACCACCGACAGGGAAGGGTGTATACACTGAAGCTTTCTTT. The full variable domain, its missing parts supplied by reference TRBV18 and TRBJ1-1, is NAGVMQNPRHLVRRRGQEARLRCSPMKGHSHVYWYRQLPEEGLKFMVYLQKENIIDESGMPKERFSAEFPKEGPSILRIQQVVRGDSAAYFCASSPPTGKGVYTEAFFGQGTRLTVV.

The V and J genes are TRBV29-1 and TRBJ2-2, with D possibly TRBD1 on 6 matching bases. V was shortened by 5 bases and J by 1 base, with 11 bases between the two germline ends. Germline assignment: CDR1 SQVTM and CDR2 ANQGSEA. This CDR3 has 14 residues. CDR3 amino acids: CSVSGTLNTGELFF. In DNA, the CDR3 is TGCAGCGTTTCCGGGACACTGAACACCGGGGAGCTGTTTTTT.

The J gene is TRBJ2-1, the V gene TRBV7-9; TRBD2 matches 10 bases. There are 18 residues in the CDR3. CDR1 and CDR2 from the germline V gene are SEHNR and FQNEAQ (reference sequence). The V gene end was trimmed by 4 bases and the J gene end by 10 bases; junction bases not matched to a gene: 19. In nucleotides, the CDR3 is TGTGCCAGCAGCTCGAGGTTGGCTAGCGGGAGTCGTATGATCGAGCAGTTCTTC. Amino acid sequence: CASSSRLASGSRMIEQFF.

The rearrangement uses TRBV2 and TRBJ2-7, with 9 bases aligning to TRBD2. V lost 6 bases to trimming and J lost 6 bases; unmatched junction nucleotides: 12. The CDR3 spans 15 residues. Germline V gene data show CDR1 as SNHLY and CDR2 as FYNNEI. The CDR3 sequence: CASSRSGRNRLEQYF. The CDR3 region has the DNA TGTGCCAGCAGCCGAAGCGGGAGGAACCGCCTCGAGCAGTACTTC.

The chain recombines TRBV11-3 with TRBJ2-5; the match to TRBD1 covers 10 bases. CDR1 SGHNT and CDR2 YENEEA come from the germline V gene. J was trimmed by 5 bases and V by 1 base; bases with no gene match: 7. The CDR3 covers 16 residues. The CDR3 sequence: CASSLGGTGDWETQYF. Written as DNA, the CDR3 is TGTGCCAGCAGCTTAGGCGGGACAGGGGACTGGGAGACCCAGTACTTC.

The rearrangement uses TRBV5-1 and TRBJ2-2; D is unresolved. CDR3 length equals 16 residues. V was shortened by 4 bases and J by 0 bases, with 13 bases between the two germline ends. Germline CDR1 reads SGHRS; CDR2 reads YFSETQ. This CDR3 is CASSPKSNANTGELFF. The CDR3 nucleotides read TGCGCCAGCAGCCCAAAGTCTAATGCGAACACCGGGGAGCTGTTTTTT. The whole variable domain, filled in from reference TRBV5-1 and TRBJ2-2, reads KAGVTQTPRYLIKTRGQQVTLSCSPISGHRSVSWYQQTPGQGLQFLFEYFSETQRNKGNFPGRFSGRQFSNSRSEMNVSTLELGDSALYLCASSPKSNANTGELFFGEGSRLTVL.

This chain uses TRBV27 with TRBJ2-5; 10 bases line up with TRBD2. V lost 2 bases and J lost 6; bases outside the gene matches: 6. The CDR3 is 15 residues long. CDR1 and CDR2 (germline): MNHEY, SMNVEV (reference sequence). CDR3 in amino acids: CASSLRGLAFQTQYF. Here the CDR3 DNA reads TGTGCCAGCAGTTTAAGGGGACTAGCGTTTCAGACCCAGTACTTC.

The chain combines TRBV7-3 with TRBJ2-1; TRBD2 is a possible D gene (6 bases). This CDR3 contains 15 residues. Trimming stripped 5 bases from V and 3 bases from J, with 14 bases between. Germline V gene data show CDR1 as SGHTA and CDR2 as FQGTGA. The CDR3 spells CASSPSGSLYNEQFF. Here the CDR3 DNA reads TGTGCCAGCAGCCCAAGCGGGTCACTCTACAATGAGCAGTTCTTC. The full variable domain, its missing parts supplied by reference TRBV7-3 and TRBJ2-1, is GAGVSQTPSNKVTEKGKYVELRCDPISGHTALYWYRQSLGQGPEFLIYFQGTGAADDSGLPNDRFFAVRPEGSVSTLKIQRTERGDSAVYLCASSPSGSLYNEQFFGPGTRLTVL.

The chain recombines TRBV7-2 with TRBJ1-2; 10 bases fit TRBD1. The CDR3 has 14 amino acids. In germline, CDR1 is SGHTA, CDR2 FQGNSA. With 3 bases clipped from V and 8 bases from J, the junction kept 6 bases outside the gene matches. The CDR3 reads CASSLVTGGSGYTF. The CDR3 DNA is TGTGCCAGCAGCTTGGTGACAGGGGGCTCGGGCTACACCTTC.

This clone was picked up one time. The rearrangement uses TRBV5-6 and TRBJ2-7; weak D call: TRBD1 (5 bases). With 3 bases removed from V and 7 bases from J, the gap between germline ends came to 11 bases. This CDR3 contains 12 residues. Germline V lookup: CDR1 SGHDT, CDR2 YYEEEE. As DNA, the CDR3 is TGTGCCAGCAGCTGGACATCCTTGGAGCAGTACTTC. Its translation: CASSWTSLEQYF.

This chain joins TRBV12-5 and TRBJ1-1, with D possibly being TRBD1 (5 bases). The CDR3 extends over 15 amino acids. Trimming cost V 2 bases and J 4 bases, with 14 bases left between them. In germline, CDR1 is LGHNT, CDR2 FRNRAP. For the CDR3, the DNA is TGTGCTAGTGGTTTGATTTGGGGGGAAGGCACTGAAGCTTTCTTT. Its protein is CASGLIWGEGTEAFF.

The chain has TRBV18 and TRBJ1-6; 7 bases match TRBD1. This CDR3 contains 16 residues. Germline trimming cut 3 bases from V and 3 bases from J; bases unmatched to any gene: 5. Germline-derived CDR1 and CDR2 are KGHSH and LQKENI. CDR3 nucleotides: TGTGCCAGCTCACCCGGGACAGATCTCTATAATTCACCCCTCCACTTT. This translates into CASSPGTDLYNSPLHF.

The chain links TRBV5-5 to TRBJ1-1; tentatively, D is TRBD1 (5 bases). The CDR3 spans 16 residues. The V end was cut by 0 bases, the J end by 10 bases, with 22 bases between. Germline lookup yields CDR1 SGHKS and CDR2 YYEKEE (reference sequence). CDR3 sequence (DNA): TGTGCCAGCAGCTTGGGACGAGTTTGGCAGACTCAGGGAGCTTTCTTT. It yields the protein CASSLGRVWQTQGAFF.

This clone appeared once. The chain carries TRBV4-2 and TRBJ1-5; perhaps TRBD1 as D (5 bases). V was pared by 3 bases and J by 1 base, with 19 bases between. The CDR3 runs to 18 residues. Germline values: CDR1 LGHNA, CDR2 YNFKEQ. The CDR3 region is CASSQFLEGPVSNQPQHF. The CDR3 DNA follows: TGTGCCAGCAGCCAGTTTTTGGAGGGGCCGGTGAGCAATCAGCCCCAGCATTTT.

This chain joins TRBV7-2 and TRBJ2-2; D remains ambiguous. Germline loops: CDR1 SGHTA, CDR2 FQGNSA. The CDR3 runs 14 residues. Trimming removed 2 bases at V and 2 bases at J, with 6 bases between. The CDR3 region has the DNA TGTGCCAGCAGCTTACAGGTTAACACCGGGGAGCTGTTTTTT. Amino acid sequence: CASSLQVNTGELFF.

The V and J genes are TRBV18 and TRBJ1-2; TRBD1 matches 8 bases. The CDR3 is 14 residues long. Trimming at V came to 3 bases and at J to 3 bases, leaving 3 bases not matched to a gene. The germline V gene encodes CDR1 KGHSH and CDR2 LQKENI. CDR3 coding DNA: TGTGCCAGCTCACCGATGGACAGGGACTATGGCTACACCTTC. Translated: CASSPMDRDYGYTF.

The chain recombines TRBV7-9 with TRBJ1-1; D gene unclear. CDR1 and CDR2 from the germline V gene are SEHNR and FQNEAQ (reference sequence). The CDR3 has 12 residues. Trimming took 5 bases from V and 4 from J, leaving 8 bases between them. This CDR3 is CASSPRGTEAFF. For the CDR3, the DNA is TGTGCCAGCAGCCCCCGAGGCACTGAAGCTTTCTTT.

The chain carries TRBV19 and TRBJ1-5; TRBD1 matches at 8 bases. This CDR3 is built from 14 residues. Germline assignment: CDR1 LNHDA and CDR2 SQIVND (reference sequence). V shed 4 bases and J 6 bases; nucleotides not matched to a gene: 5. The CDR3 nucleotides read TGTGCCAGTAGTACAGGGGGCTATAGTCAGCCCCAGCATTTT. Its protein is CASSTGGYSQPQHF.

V gene TRBV27 combines with J gene TRBJ2-2; D might be TRBD1 (6 bases). Trimming cost V 2 bases and J 4 bases, with 8 bases left between them. CDR3 length equals 14 residues. Germline loops: CDR1 MNHEY, CDR2 SMNVEV (reference sequence). Here the CDR3 reads CASSLARGTGELFF. The CDR3 DNA follows: TGTGCCAGCAGTTTAGCCAGGGGCACCGGGGAGCTGTTTTTT.

The chain couples TRBV6-6 to TRBJ1-1; D possibly corresponds to TRBD1 (6 bases). Germline V gene sequence: CDR1 MNHNY, CDR2 SVGAGI (reference sequence). Trimming stripped 2 bases from V and 10 bases from J, with 17 bases between. This CDR3 is 14 amino acids long. Written as DNA, the CDR3 is TGTGCCAGCAGTTACCGTACAGGGAAATTTGGAGCTTTCTTT. Translated: CASSYRTGKFGAFF.

The chain carries TRBV5-1 and TRBJ2-1, with TRBD1 matching over 9 bases. Germline V gene sequence: CDR1 SGHRS, CDR2 YFSETQ. The V and J ends lost 1 base and 9 bases, in that order; junction bases with no gene match: 5. This CDR3 has 14 residues. The CDR3 spells CASSLRDRASEQFF. In nucleotides, the CDR3 is TGCGCCAGCAGCTTGCGGGACAGGGCTTCTGAGCAGTTCTTC. Using reference TRBV5-1 and TRBJ2-1 for the parts outside the CDR3, the full variable domain is KAGVTQTPRYLIKTRGQQVTLSCSPISGHRSVSWYQQTPGQGLQFLFEYFSETQRNKGNFPGRFSGRQFSNSRSEMNVSTLELGDSALYLCASSLRDRASEQFFGPGTRLTVL.